The next 29 T cell receptor beta chains were all read from a single sample in a study of T cell responses to AZD1222 COVID-19 vaccine. Sequencing used immunoSEQ multiplex PCR; TCRdb keeps in-frame clones, though not all of them. Of around 190,000 clones listed, around nine tenths are singletons. Sequenced material: peripheral blood, taken 28 days after the second AZD1222 dose. Every receptor here comes from an adult who received the AZD1222 COVID-19 vaccine.

The CDR3 DNA is TGTGCCAGCAGTACCTCAAAGGACCAGGGTGAGACCCAGTACTTC. This encodes CASSTSKDQGETQYF. V is TRBV6-5 and J is TRBJ2-5, with D maybe TRBD1 (5 bases). Trimming removed 5 bases from V and 5 bases from J, with 18 bases in between. The length of the CDR3 is 15 residues. Germline lookup yields CDR1 MNHEY and CDR2 SVGAGI.

The genes are TRBV5-1 and TRBJ2-2; 8 positions match TRBD2. The CDR3 contains 17 residues. The germline V gene has CDR1 SGHRS and CDR2 YFSETQ. V trimming: 0 bases; J trimming: 0 bases; junction bases outside the gene matches: 4. The CDR3 loop reads CASSLAGAGANTGELFF. The CDR3 DNA follows: TGCGCCAGCAGCTTGGCCGGAGCGGGGGCGAACACCGGGGAGCTGTTTTTT.

This clone has just a few counts. V and J are TRBV6-5 and TRBJ1-5; D unresolved. The CDR3 is 14 amino acids. V was trimmed by 4 bases and J by 2 bases, leaving 9 bases between them. Germline CDR1 reads MNHEY; CDR2 reads SVGAGI. CDR3 nucleotides: TGTGCCAGCAGTTCCAGCGCGGGCAATCAGCCCCAGCATTTT. Residues: CASSSSAGNQPQHF.

The J gene is TRBJ1-1, the V gene TRBV6-6; no clear D. CDR3 length equals 16 residues. CDR1 and CDR2 from the germline V gene are MNHNY and SVGAGI (reference sequence). The V end was cut by 0 bases, the J end by 1 base, with 12 bases between. For the CDR3, the DNA is TGTGCCAGCAGTTACTCTGTCAGTCGAACGAACACTGAAGCTTTCTTT. Its protein is CASSYSVSRTNTEAFF.

This chain uses TRBV6-5 with TRBJ1-4; D might be TRBD1 (6 bases). The length of the CDR3 is 14 residues. V lost 6 bases and J lost 5, with 13 bases in between. Germline CDR1 reads MNHEY; CDR2 reads SVGAGI. The CDR3 loop reads CASSLGTHNEKLFF. CDR3 sequence (DNA): TGTGCCAGCAGCCTCGGGACACACAATGAAAAACTGTTTTTT.

In the case of this clone: This CDR3 is also generated by other DNA sequences in the sample. V usage is TRBV19 and J usage is TRBJ2-7; maybe TRBD1 (6 bases). The V end was cut by 3 bases, the J end by 2 bases, with 8 bases between. This CDR3 has 13 amino acids. Germline CDR1 is LNHDA and CDR2 is SQIVND (reference sequence). CDR3 amino acids: CASSIAGAYEQYF. The CDR3 bases are TGTGCCAGTAGTATTGCAGGGGCCTACGAGCAGTACTTC.

The chain employs TRBV6-5 and TRBJ2-2; D ambiguous. Germline V lookup: CDR1 MNHEY, CDR2 SVGAGI. The ends were cut back, 6 bases at V and 0 bases at J, with 5 bases in the middle. This CDR3 is 13 amino acids long. This CDR3 reads CASRRSNTGELFF. As DNA, the CDR3 is TGTGCCAGCAGGAGGTCGAACACCGGGGAGCTGTTTTTT.

The chain is built from TRBV28 and TRBJ2-7; tentatively, D is TRBD2 (5 bases). V was trimmed by 2 bases and J by 4 bases, leaving 15 bases between them. The CDR3 contains 15 residues. In germline, CDR1 is MDHEN, CDR2 SYDVKM. This CDR3 reads CASSLSGSENYEQYF. In DNA form, the CDR3 reads TGTGCCAGCAGTTTAAGCGGCTCCGAAAATTACGAGCAGTACTTC.

The J gene is TRBJ1-1, the V gene TRBV10-3, with 10 bases that match TRBD1. Per germline, CDR1 ENHRY and CDR2 SYGVKD. The CDR3 length is 15 residues. V was clipped by 6 bases and J by 9 bases; unmatched bases: 13. As DNA, the CDR3 is TGTGCCATCAGCGACACGGACAGGGGGTCGCTAAAAGCTTTCTTT. This encodes CAISDTDRGSLKAFF.

The CDR3 DNA sequence: TGTGCCAGCAGTGAAGCCCCGTTGAGCTCTGGGGCCAACGTCCTGACTTTC. Protein: CASSEAPLSSGANVLTF. J is TRBJ2-6 and V is TRBV6-1; D call uncertain. Trimming removed 0 bases at V and 0 bases at J, with 9 bases between. Germline assignment: CDR1 MNHNS and CDR2 SASEGT. The CDR3 totals 17 residues.

This clone was seen a handful of times. The V gene is TRBV27, the J gene TRBJ2-1, with 10 bases lining up with TRBD2. The CDR3 is 15 residues long. Per germline, CDR1 MNHEY and CDR2 SMNVEV (reference sequence). The trim removed 5 bases at V and 12 bases at J, leaving 13 bases unmatched. In DNA, the CDR3 is TGTGCCAGCAGTCTTTTAGCGGGGGGTAGAATGGTGCAGTTCTTC. This codes for CASSLLAGGRMVQFF.

The chain couples TRBV4-1 to TRBJ2-4, with a weak D call TRBD2 (6 bases). Between the trimmed V and J ends, which lost 0 bases and 0 bases, there was a span of 18 bases. Per the germline V gene, CDR1 is MGHRA and CDR2 is YSYEKL. CDR3 length: 19 residues. CDR3 nucleotides: TGCGCCAGCAGCCAAGATCTTTGGGAGGTCGGTTTAGCCAAAAACATTCAGTACTTC. Translating it yields CASSQDLWEVGLAKNIQYF.

This sequence joins TRBV7-2 and TRBJ1-2; D ambiguous. The ends were cut back, 5 bases at V and 4 bases at J, with 11 bases in the middle. This CDR3 has 13 residues. In germline, CDR1 is SGHTA, CDR2 FQGNSA. The DNA for the CDR3 is TGTGCCAGCAGCAATCTCGGTGGCTATGGCTACACCTTC. Its protein product is CASSNLGGYGYTF.

The V call is TRBV4-2, the J call TRBJ1-1; perhaps TRBD1 as D (6 bases). The ends were cut back, 0 bases at V and 2 bases at J, with 10 bases in the middle. Germline CDR1 is LGHNA and CDR2 is YNFKEQ. The CDR3 is 15 residues long. DNA for the CDR3: TGTGCCAGCAGCCAAGAAGGGGGGTTAAACACTGAAGCTTTCTTT. Its translation: CASSQEGGLNTEAFF.

The chain has TRBV29-1 and TRBJ1-1, with D tentatively TRBD1 (6 bases). The germline V gene encodes CDR1 SQVTM and CDR2 ANQGSEA. This CDR3 region has 13 residues. V lost 6 bases to trimming and J lost 2 bases, with 13 bases between them. DNA for the CDR3: TGCAGCGTAATGACAGGTGGAAACACTGAAGCTTTCTTT. Its translation is CSVMTGGNTEAFF.

The V and J genes are TRBV7-2 and TRBJ2-1, with 7 bases identical to TRBD2. This CDR3 has 15 amino acids. With 5 bases clipped from V and 1 base from J, the junction kept 5 bases outside the gene matches. From germline, CDR1 is SGHTA and CDR2 FQGNSA. CDR3: CASSGLAASYNEQFF. The CDR3 region has the DNA TGTGCCAGCAGCGGGCTAGCGGCTTCCTACAATGAGCAGTTCTTC.

The chain recombines TRBV27 with TRBJ1-1; D is unresolved. V was cut by 3 bases and J by 5 bases, with 13 bases left in between. This CDR3 spans 14 amino acids. Germline loops: CDR1 MNHEY, CDR2 SMNVEV (reference sequence). The CDR3 sequence: CASSFMGRITEAFF. In DNA, the CDR3 is TGTGCCAGCAGTTTCATGGGCAGGATTACTGAAGCTTTCTTT.

This chain joins TRBV2 and TRBJ1-1; D is perhaps TRBD1 (5 bases). The CDR3 covers 13 residues. In germline, CDR1 is SNHLY, CDR2 FYNNEI. Trimming stripped 7 bases from V and 3 bases from J, with 12 bases between. The CDR3 coding sequence is TGTGCCAGCACCGCGGTAGGGGACACTGAAGCTTTCTTT. Amino acids: CASTAVGDTEAFF.

The gene calls are TRBV6-2 or TRBV6-3 and TRBJ1-2, with D hard to call. With 4 bases removed from V and 5 bases from J, the gap between germline ends came to 5 bases. This CDR3 contains 11 residues. Per the germline V gene, CDR1 is MNHEY and CDR2 is SVGEGT. CDR3 amino acids: CASSFSYGYTF. The CDR3 DNA follows: TGTGCCAGCAGTTTCTCGTATGGCTACACCTTC.

The chain couples TRBV29-1 to TRBJ2-5, with D hard to call. Germline lookup yields CDR1 SQVTM and CDR2 ANQGSEA. The V and J ends lost 4 bases and 2 bases respectively, with 8 bases between them. The CDR3 runs 12 residues. CDR3 protein: CSVGHGQETQYF. CDR3 nucleotides: TGCAGCGTTGGCCATGGTCAAGAGACCCAGTACTTC.

The chain carries TRBV27 and TRBJ2-7, with TRBD2 matching 9 bases. The ends lost 6 bases at V and 7 bases at J; junction bases unmatched: 13. The V gene's germline CDR1 is MNHEY and CDR2 SMNVEV (reference sequence). The CDR3 sequence is 15 residues long. The CDR3 DNA follows: TGTGCCAGCAGCCTGGGGCGGGGGGGCGAGAGGGAGCAGTACTTC. Its protein is CASSLGRGGEREQYF.

The V and J genes are TRBV5-6 and TRBJ1-2, with no clear D. This CDR3 region has 12 residues. Trimming pared 2 bases from V and 8 bases from J, leaving 10 bases between. Germline lookup yields CDR1 SGHDT and CDR2 YYEEEE. The CDR3 sequence: CASSLGSAGYTF. The CDR3 DNA reads as TGTGCCAGCAGCTTAGGCAGTGCAGGCTACACCTTC.

The V call is TRBV9, the J call TRBJ1-2; TRBD1 aligns across 10 bases. Trimming removed 5 bases from V and 4 bases from J; junction bases left unmatched: 8. CDR1 and CDR2 (germline): SGDLS, YYNGEE. The CDR3 is 15 amino acids. The CDR3 loop is CASSAGTGEGYGYTF. In DNA form, the CDR3 reads TGTGCCAGCAGTGCCGGGACAGGGGAAGGCTATGGCTACACCTTC.

The chain employs TRBV7-9 and TRBJ1-1; no clear D. Per the germline V gene, CDR1 is SEHNR and CDR2 is FQNEAQ (reference sequence). This CDR3 is 14 amino acids long. With 3 bases removed from V and 0 bases from J, the gap between germline ends came to 8 bases. CDR3 coding DNA: TGTGCCAGCAGCTTCGGACTGATGAACACTGAAGCTTTCTTT. Its protein is CASSFGLMNTEAFF.

The V call is TRBV7-8, the J call TRBJ1-2; D possibly corresponds to TRBD1 (5 bases). Germline CDR1 is SGHVS and CDR2 is FQNEAQ. The V end was cut by 6 bases, the J end by 8 bases, with 13 bases between. The CDR3 spans 12 residues. CDR3 in amino acids: CASRTFGTGYTF. CDR3 sequence (DNA): TGTGCCAGCAGGACTTTTGGGACCGGCTACACCTTC.

This chain uses TRBV6-5 with TRBJ1-1, with 8 nucleotides matching TRBD1. Germline V gene sequence: CDR1 MNHEY, CDR2 SVGAGI. This CDR3 is built from 15 residues. Losses at the gene ends were 6 bases for V and 4 bases for J; bases not matched to a gene: 10. The CDR3: CASSPGGQGGTEAFF. In DNA, the CDR3 is TGTGCCAGCAGCCCAGGTGGACAGGGAGGCACTGAAGCTTTCTTT.

The chain uses TRBV6-4 and TRBJ1-5; D is undetermined. The germline CDR1 and CDR2 sequences are MRHNA and SNTAGT. This CDR3 has 15 residues. The V end lost 3 bases, the J end lost 4 bases, and 13 bases lay between the germline ends. The CDR3 DNA follows: TGTGCCAGCAGTGAATCAGGTCTGGGGAATCAGCCCCAGCATTTT. Amino acids: CASSESGLGNQPQHF.

The chain joins TRBV5-1 to TRBJ2-7; D is undetermined. The germline CDR1 and CDR2 sequences are SGHRS and YFSETQ. V dropped 3 bases and J dropped 0 bases, with 7 bases sitting between them. The CDR3 length is 13 residues. CDR3: CASSSDLSYEQYF. CDR3 DNA: TGCGCCAGCAGCTCGGACCTCTCCTACGAGCAGTACTTC.

This clone showed up just once. Other nucleotide sequences in the sample specify the same CDR3. The chain links TRBV19 to TRBJ1-1; weak D call: TRBD1 (6 bases). Germline CDR1 reads LNHDA; CDR2 reads SQIVND (reference sequence). V gave up 1 base and J gave up 2 bases, with 8 bases separating them. CDR3 length: 14 amino acids. As DNA, the CDR3 is TGTGCCAGTAGTATAGGGGGGGCCAACACTGAAGCTTTCTTT. Protein: CASSIGGANTEAFF.